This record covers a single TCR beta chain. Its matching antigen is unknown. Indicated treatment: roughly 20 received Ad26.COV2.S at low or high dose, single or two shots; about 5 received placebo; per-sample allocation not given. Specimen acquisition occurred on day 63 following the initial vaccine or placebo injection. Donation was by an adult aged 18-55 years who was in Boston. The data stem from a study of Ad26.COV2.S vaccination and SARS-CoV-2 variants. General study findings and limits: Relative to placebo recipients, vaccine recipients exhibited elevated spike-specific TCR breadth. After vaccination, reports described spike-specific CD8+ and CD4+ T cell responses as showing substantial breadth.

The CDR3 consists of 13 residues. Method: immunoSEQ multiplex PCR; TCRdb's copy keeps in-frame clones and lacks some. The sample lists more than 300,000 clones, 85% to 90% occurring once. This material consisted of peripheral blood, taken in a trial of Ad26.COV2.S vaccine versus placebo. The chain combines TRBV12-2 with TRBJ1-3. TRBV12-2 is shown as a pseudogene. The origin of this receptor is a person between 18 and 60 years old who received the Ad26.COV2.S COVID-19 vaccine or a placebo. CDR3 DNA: TGTGCAAGTCCCAAAACGCTTGGAAACACCATATATTTT. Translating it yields CASPKTLGNTIYF.